This TCR beta chain was observed in a study of OX40 agonist ivuxolimab in advanced cancers. In the study overall: Intravenous ivuxolimab at 0.01 to 10 mg/kg was given to patients every 2 weeks. Points from the study as a whole: No determination was made of the antigen specificity of the expanded peripheral T cells.

The CDR3 sequence is 14 residues long. The V gene lost 7 bases and the J gene lost 3 bases, with 16 bases spanning the gap. Per the germline V gene, CDR1 is MNHEY and CDR2 is SVGAGI. As concerns this clone: Its antigen remains unidentified.

Drawing of blood for sampling happened at baseline, at cycle 4 day 1, and at cycle 7 day 1. Sequencing was performed with immunoSEQ multiplex PCR; in TCRdb, only in-frame clones are kept and a portion is missing. The sample includes roughly 56,000 clones, roughly 80% of them seen just once. This chain joins TRBV6-5 and TRBJ2-7, with D possibly TRBD1 on 6 matching bases. The sequence derives from an adult with an advanced solid tumor such as melanoma, head and neck, liver or kidney cancer. The source material was CD4+ or CD8+ T cells sorted from blood, sampled in a trial of the OX40 agonist ivuxolimab. CDR3 bases: TGTGCCAGCAATCGACAGGCAAACCTCTACGAGCAGTACTTC. It is translated as CASNRQANLYEQYF.